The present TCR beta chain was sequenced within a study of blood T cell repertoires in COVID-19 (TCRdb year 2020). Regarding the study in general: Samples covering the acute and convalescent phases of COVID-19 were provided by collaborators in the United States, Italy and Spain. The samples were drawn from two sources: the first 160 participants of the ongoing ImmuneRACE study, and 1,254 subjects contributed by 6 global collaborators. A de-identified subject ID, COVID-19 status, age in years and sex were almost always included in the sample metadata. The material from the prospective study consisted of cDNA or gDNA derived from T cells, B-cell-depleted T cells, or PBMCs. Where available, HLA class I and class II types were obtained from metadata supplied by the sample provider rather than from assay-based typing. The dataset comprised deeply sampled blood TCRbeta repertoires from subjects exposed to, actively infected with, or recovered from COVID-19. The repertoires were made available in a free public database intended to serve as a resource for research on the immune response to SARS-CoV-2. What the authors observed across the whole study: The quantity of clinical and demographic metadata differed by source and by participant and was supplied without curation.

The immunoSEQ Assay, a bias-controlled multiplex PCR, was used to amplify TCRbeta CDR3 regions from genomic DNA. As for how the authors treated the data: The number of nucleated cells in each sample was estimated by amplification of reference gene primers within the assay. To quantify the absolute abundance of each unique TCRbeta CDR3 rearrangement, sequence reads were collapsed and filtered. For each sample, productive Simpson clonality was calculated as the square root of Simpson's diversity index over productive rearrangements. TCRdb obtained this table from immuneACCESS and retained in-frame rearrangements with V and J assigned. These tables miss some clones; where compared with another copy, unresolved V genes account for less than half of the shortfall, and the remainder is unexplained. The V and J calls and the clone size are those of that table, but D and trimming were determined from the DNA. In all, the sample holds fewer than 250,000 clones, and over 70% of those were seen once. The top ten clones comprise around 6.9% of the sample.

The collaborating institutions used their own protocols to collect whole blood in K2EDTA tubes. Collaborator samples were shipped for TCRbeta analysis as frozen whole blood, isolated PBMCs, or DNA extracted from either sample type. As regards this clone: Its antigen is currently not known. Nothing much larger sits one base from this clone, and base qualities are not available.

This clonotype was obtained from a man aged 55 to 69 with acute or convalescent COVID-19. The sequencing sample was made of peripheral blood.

The CDR3 amino acid sequence is: CASSVVGTRQETQYF. The DNA sequence is TGTGCCAGCAGCGTAGTCGGGACTAGGCAAGAGACCCAGTACTTC. The chain is made from TRBV9 and TRBJ2-5; 8 bases in between match TRBD2. Based on the germline V gene, the CDR1 and CDR2 sequences are SGDLS and YYNGEE. Unmatched junction bases come to 3, with V trimmed by 0 bases and J by 2 bases. Taken from cysteine to phenylalanine, the CDR3 has 15 residues. The entry retains the CDR3 DNA only, 45 bases that are in frame from base 1.